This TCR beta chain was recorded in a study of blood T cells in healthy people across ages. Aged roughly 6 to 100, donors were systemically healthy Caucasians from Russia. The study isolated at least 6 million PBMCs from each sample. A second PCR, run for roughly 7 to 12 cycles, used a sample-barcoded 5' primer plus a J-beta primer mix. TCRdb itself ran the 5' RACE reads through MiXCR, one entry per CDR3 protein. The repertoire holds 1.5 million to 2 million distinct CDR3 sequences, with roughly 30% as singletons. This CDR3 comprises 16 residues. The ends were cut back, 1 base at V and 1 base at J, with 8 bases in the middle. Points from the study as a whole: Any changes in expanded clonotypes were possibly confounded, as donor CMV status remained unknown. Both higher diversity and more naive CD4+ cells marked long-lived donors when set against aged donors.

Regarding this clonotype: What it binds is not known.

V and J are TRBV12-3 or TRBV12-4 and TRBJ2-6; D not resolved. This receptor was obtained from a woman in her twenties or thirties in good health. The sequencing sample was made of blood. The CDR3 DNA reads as TGTGCCAGCAGTTTAGGACTCTGGTCTGGGGCCAACGTCCTGACTTTC. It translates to CASSLGLWSGANVLTF.